These 27 T cell receptor beta chains were sequenced from one sample in a study of cytomegalovirus exposure and HLA in healthy donors. TCRdb keeps only in-frame clones here, not all; method: immunoSEQ multiplex PCR. The table lists fewer than 200,000 clones, 91% of them singletons. The source material was PBMCs. The receptors were gathered from a woman in her late teens or twenties in good health and CMV-seropositive.

The V gene is TRBV10-3, the J gene TRBJ2-3; tentatively, D is TRBD2 (5 bases). Germline CDR1 ENHRY, CDR2 SYGVKD. Trimming pared 10 bases from V and 0 bases from J, leaving 14 bases between. This CDR3 has 14 residues. The CDR3 coding sequence is TGTGCCACGGGGATACGGCCTAGCACAGATACGCAGTATTTT. Its translation: CATGIRPSTDTQYF.

V is TRBV5-4 and J is TRBJ2-3; 9 positions match TRBD2. This CDR3 has 15 residues. Germline-derived CDR1 and CDR2 are SGHNT and YYREEE (reference sequence). J gave up 1 base and V 4 bases, and 4 bases lay outside the gene matches. Written as DNA, the CDR3 is TGTGCCAGCAGCGTTGCGGGGGGGGGCACAGATACGCAGTATTTT. It is translated as CASSVAGGGTDTQYF.

V is TRBV19 and J is TRBJ2-6; D is perhaps TRBD1 (6 bases). The CDR3 has 17 amino acids. CDR1 is LNHDA, CDR2 SQIVND, per germline (reference sequence). V was clipped by 3 bases and J by 0 bases, with 12 bases between them. Here the CDR3 reads CASSMTGIISGANVLTF. In nucleotides, the CDR3 is TGTGCCAGTAGTATGACAGGTATAATCTCTGGGGCCAACGTCCTGACTTTC.

The V call is TRBV29-1, the J call TRBJ2-7; possible D gene TRBD1, 6 bases. Germline V gives CDR1 SQVTM, CDR2 ANQGSEA. The CDR3 is made up of 14 amino acids. V dropped 3 bases and J dropped 7 bases, with 19 bases sitting between them. The CDR3 loop reads CSVEDQTGLREQYF. The DNA for the CDR3 is TGCAGCGTTGAGGACCAAACAGGGTTGCGGGAGCAGTACTTC.

CDR3 amino acids: CSAAAGGTATYEQYF. CDR3 DNA: TGCAGCGCCGCGGCTGGTGGGACAGCCACCTACGAGCAGTACTTC. The V and J genes are TRBV29-1 and TRBJ2-7, with TRBD1 matching 7 bases. The CDR3 is 15 amino acids. Germline loops: CDR1 SQVTM, CDR2 ANQGSEA. The V and J ends lost 7 bases and 2 bases, in that order; junction bases with no gene match: 14.

CDR3 loop: CASSDLIAGGPYNEQFF. CDR3 DNA sequence: TGTGCCAGCAGCGACCTAATAGCGGGAGGGCCGTACAATGAGCAGTTCTTC. The chain couples TRBV7-9 to TRBJ2-1, with 11 bases aligning to TRBD2. This CDR3 is built from 17 residues. Germline values: CDR1 SEHNR, CDR2 FQNEAQ (reference sequence). V shed 5 bases and J 4 bases; nucleotides not matched to a gene: 10.

The V gene is TRBV5-1, the J gene TRBJ2-3; unclear D gene. This CDR3 comprises 12 residues. The germline V gene encodes CDR1 SGHRS and CDR2 YFSETQ. V lost 5 bases and J lost 0, with 4 bases in between. Written as DNA, the CDR3 is TGCGCCAGCAGTAAAAGCACAGATACGCAGTATTTT. It codes for CASSKSTDTQYF.

This rearrangement joins TRBV11-2 to TRBJ2-7; TRBD1 matches 8 bases. Germline CDR1 and CDR2: SGHAT and FQNNGV. V was pared by 3 bases and J by 3 bases, with 13 bases of the junction left unmatched. This CDR3 region has 17 residues. CDR3 amino acids: CASSFVSPGQGRYEQYF. CDR3 DNA sequence: TGTGCCAGCAGCTTCGTTTCGCCAGGACAGGGCCGCTACGAGCAGTACTTC.

The CDR3 spells CASRTAYGYTF. DNA of the CDR3: TGTGCCAGCAGGACAGCTTATGGCTACACCTTC. V is TRBV19 and J is TRBJ1-2, with D tentatively TRBD1 (6 bases). V shed 9 bases and J shed 5 bases, with 10 bases lying between them. CDR3 length equals 11 residues. Germline V gene sequence: CDR1 LNHDA, CDR2 SQIVND (reference sequence).

The chain uses TRBV7-9 and TRBJ2-7, with D possibly TRBD1 on 6 matching bases. There are 14 residues in the CDR3. Germline values: CDR1 SEHNR, CDR2 FQNEAQ (reference sequence). V was cut by 3 bases and J by 0 bases, with 9 bases left in between. The CDR3 reads CASSLGTISYEQYF. CDR3 bases: TGTGCCAGCAGCTTGGGGACAATCTCCTACGAGCAGTACTTC.

This chain links TRBV28 with TRBJ2-1; D call uncertain. The CDR3 is 13 residues long. V was trimmed by 4 bases and J by 3 bases, leaving 7 bases between them. CDR1 is MDHEN and CDR2 is SYDVKM in the germline V gene. CDR3 DNA: TGTGCCAGCAGTTCCAGTTTCTACAATGAGCAGTTCTTC. This sequence encodes CASSSSFYNEQFF. Full variable domain (missing parts from reference TRBV28 and TRBJ2-1): DVKVTQSSRYLVKRTGEKVFLECVQDMDHENMFWYRQDPGLGLRLIYFSYDVKMKEKGDIPEGYSVSREKKERFSLILESASTNQTSMYLCASSSSFYNEQFFGPGTRLTVL.

This sequence joins TRBV2 and TRBJ2-2; TRBD2 agrees at 9 bases. Trimming at V came to 6 bases and at J to 2 bases, leaving 1 base not matched to a gene. The CDR3 is made up of 14 amino acids. The germline V gene encodes CDR1 SNHLY and CDR2 FYNNEI. CDR3 region: CASRGTSNTGELFF. As DNA, the CDR3 is TGTGCCAGCAGGGGGACTAGCAACACCGGGGAGCTGTTTTTT.

CDR3 DNA: TGTGCCGCCCAGGGGGCTACCTCGAACACCGGGGAGCTGTTTTTT. Translating it yields CAAQGATSNTGELFF. The genes are TRBV2 and TRBJ2-2, with 8 bases aligning to TRBD1. Trimming took 11 bases from V and 0 from J; bases not matched to a gene: 8. The CDR3 is 15 residues long. Germline V gene lookup returns CDR1 SNHLY and CDR2 FYNNEI. Using reference TRBV2 and TRBJ2-2 for the parts outside the CDR3, the full variable domain is EPEVTQTPSHQVTQMGQEVILRCVPISNHLYFYWYRQILGQKVEFLVSFYNNEISEKSEIFDDQFSVERPDGSNFTLKIRSTKLEDSAMYFCAAQGATSNTGELFFGEGSRLTVL.

The chain couples TRBV19 to TRBJ2-7, with 7 bases that match TRBD2. CDR1 is LNHDA and CDR2 is SQIVND in the germline V gene (reference sequence). The V segment lost 0 bases and the J segment 3 bases; nucleotides outside the gene matches: 8. CDR3 length: 16 residues. Here the CDR3 DNA reads TGTGCCAGTAGTATAGATTGGGAGCGCGGGGGCTACGAGCAGTACTTC. Its protein is CASSIDWERGGYEQYF. Together with reference TRBV19 and TRBJ2-7, the CDR3 gives the full variable domain: DGGITQSPKYLFRKEGQNVTLSCEQNLNHDAMYWYRQDPGQGLRLIYYSQIVNDFQKGDIAEGYSVSREKKESFPLTVTSAQKNPTAFYLCASSIDWERGGYEQYFGPGTRLTVT.

The V and J genes are TRBV6-6 and TRBJ2-7; 9 bases agree with TRBD1. Germline trimming cut 2 bases from V and 2 bases from J; bases unmatched to any gene: 7. This CDR3 has 16 residues. CDR1 is MNHNY and CDR2 is SVGAGI in the germline V gene (reference sequence). This chain's CDR3 is CASSYATGGLAYEQYF. In DNA, the CDR3 is TGTGCCAGCAGTTACGCCACAGGGGGCCTAGCCTACGAGCAGTACTTC.

The rearrangement joins TRBV5-5 to TRBJ2-7; 7 nucleotides match TRBD1. Germline CDR1 is SGHKS and CDR2 is YYEKEE (reference sequence). Trimming cost V 3 bases and J 2 bases; bases outside gene matches: 8. This CDR3 is 15 amino acids long. The CDR3 DNA follows: TGTGCCAGCAGCTGGACAGGCACACTCACCTACGAGCAGTACTTC. This codes for CASSWTGTLTYEQYF.

The CDR3 region has the DNA TGTGCCAGCAGTTTAGGACAGATCCATGGCTACACCTTC. This gives the protein CASSLGQIHGYTF. The J gene is TRBJ1-2, the V gene TRBV28; D might be TRBD1 (6 bases). Germline V gene lookup returns CDR1 MDHEN and CDR2 SYDVKM. V lost 2 bases and J 6 bases, leaving 10 bases between the germline ends. CDR3 size: 13 residues.

The J gene is TRBJ2-7, the V gene TRBV28; TRBD1 agrees at 11 bases. The CDR3 is made up of 15 amino acids. The junction had 8 bases not matched to a gene; V was cut back by 1 base and J by 9 bases. Germline loops: CDR1 MDHEN, CDR2 SYDVKM. CDR3: CASSLLGTGGSLQYF. The CDR3 coding sequence is TGTGCCAGCAGTTTATTGGGGACAGGGGGTAGTTTGCAGTACTTC.

The chain uses TRBV7-9 and TRBJ2-5; D call uncertain. The CDR3 spans 12 residues. Germline loops: CDR1 SEHNR, CDR2 FQNEAQ (reference sequence). Trimming removed 2 bases at V and 5 bases at J, with 6 bases between. The CDR3: CASSLLPETQYF. The DNA of the CDR3 is TGTGCCAGCAGCTTACTCCCGGAGACCCAGTACTTC.

The chain joins TRBV30 to TRBJ1-2; the match to TRBD1 covers 9 bases. CDR3 length equals 13 residues. Germline CDR1 and CDR2: GTSNPN and SVGIG (reference sequence). V shed 6 bases and J 5 bases; nucleotides not matched to a gene: 7. The DNA for the CDR3 is TGTGCCTGCAGTACAGGGGGCGGGTATGGCTACACCTTC. It codes for CACSTGGGYGYTF.

The CDR3 DNA sequence: TGTGCCAGCACCGACAGGGGGAACACCGGGGAGCTGTTTTTT. It codes for CASTDRGNTGELFF. The rearrangement links TRBV7-9 to TRBJ2-2, with TRBD1 matching over 8 bases. V dropped 7 bases and J dropped 1; count of bases not matched to a gene: 2. The CDR3 is 14 residues long. Germline V gene data show CDR1 as SEHNR and CDR2 as FQNEAQ (reference sequence).

The V gene is TRBV6-5, the J gene TRBJ2-2; no reliable D call. The CDR3 contains 15 residues. Germline CDR1 MNHEY, CDR2 SVGAGI. V lost 2 bases and J lost 1, with 8 bases in between. CDR3 nucleotide sequence: TGTGCCAGCAGTTACGTTATAGAGAACACCGGGGAGCTGTTTTTT. As protein: CASSYVIENTGELFF.

V and J are TRBV6-7 and TRBJ1-3; 7 bases match TRBD1. TRBV6-7 is classed as an ORF, of uncertain function. The CDR3 spans 15 residues. The ends lost 7 bases at V and 0 bases at J; junction bases unmatched: 6. CDR3 sequence (DNA): TGTGCCAGCAACCCTACAGGGGACTCTGGAAACACCATATATTTT. Residues: CASNPTGDSGNTIYF.

The chain combines TRBV28 with TRBJ2-5, with a possible D match to TRBD2 (6 bases). From germline, CDR1 is MDHEN and CDR2 SYDVKM. The CDR3 consists of 14 residues. V was cut by 7 bases and J by 9 bases, with 21 bases left in between. The CDR3: CASIKGLAAGAQYF. The CDR3 bases are TGTGCCAGCATCAAGGGATTAGCGGCTGGGGCCCAGTACTTC.

The sample holds one count of this clone. The chain has TRBV19 and TRBJ2-7; the D is unclear. The CDR3 has 11 amino acids. CDR1 and CDR2 (germline): LNHDA, SQIVND (reference sequence). The ends were cut back, 7 bases at V and 6 bases at J, with 10 bases in the middle. The CDR3 reads CASTFAGEQYF. CDR3 in DNA: TGTGCCAGTACTTTCGCAGGCGAGCAGTACTTC.

The rearrangement joins TRBV30 to TRBJ1-2, with D perhaps TRBD1 (6 bases). The CDR3 has 13 amino acids. Trimming pared 6 bases from V and 8 bases from J, leaving 19 bases between. Germline V gene sequence: CDR1 GTSNPN, CDR2 SVGIG (reference sequence). The CDR3 here is CACHREYQEGYTF. CDR3 sequence (DNA): TGTGCCTGCCACAGGGAATATCAAGAGGGCTACACCTTC. The variable domain in full, with the rest retrieved from reference TRBV30 and TRBJ1-2, is SQTIHQWPATLVQPVGSPLSLECTVEGTSNPNLYWYRQAAGRGLQLLFYSVGIGQISSEVPQNLSASRPQDRQFILSSKKLLLSDSGFYLCACHREYQEGYTFGSGTRLTVV.

V gene TRBV5-6 combines with J gene TRBJ1-5, with a possible D match to TRBD1 (5 bases). Per germline, CDR1 SGHDT and CDR2 YYEEEE. This CDR3 has 17 residues. The V end was cut by 1 base, the J end by 1 base, with 15 bases between. DNA for the CDR3: TGTGCCAGCAGCTTGCGAGCTGGGCAGGGAAGCAATCAGCCCCAGCATTTT. Translation: CASSLRAGQGSNQPQHF.